This TCR beta chain appears in the sequencing data of a study of blood T cell repertoires in COVID-19. Study context: From the United States, Italy and Spain came samples of acute and convalescent COVID-19. PBMCs, B-cell-depleted T cells, or T cells provided the cDNA or gDNA that made up the material.

After removal of 0 bases from V and 6 bases from J, the junction contained 3 bases not matched to a gene. The germline CDR1 and CDR2 sequences are SGHRS and YFSETQ. This CDR3 has 14 amino acids. In the authors' methods: Reference gene primers were amplified, and this amplification served to estimate nucleated cell counts. Profiling relied on immunoSEQ multiplex PCR, and the TCRdb table lists in-frame clones only, not all of them. From that table come the V and J calls and clone size; the DNA was used to work out D and trimming. In the table there are tens of thousands of clones, about nine tenths of which are singletons.

The chain uses TRBV5-1 and TRBJ2-7, with 10 bases lining up with TRBD1. Source material: peripheral blood. This TCR was sampled from a man in his forties or fifties with active COVID-19. This chain's CDR3 is CASSLVGTGAEQYF. The CDR3 DNA reads TGCGCCAGCAGCTTGGTGGGGACAGGGGCCGAGCAGTACTTC.